The entry that follows covers one T cell receptor (beta chain) sequence. This record belongs to a study of read filtering for tumor transcriptome and immune sequencing. From 300 to 400 ng of RNA, a library with molecular barcoded alpha/delta and beta/gamma adaptors was made. TCRdb ran MiXCR on the reads and lists one entry per CDR3 protein. The sample has more than 70,000 distinct CDR3 sequences, under 25% seen once; the top ten hold over 10%. This CDR3 is built from 14 residues. Trimming cost V 5 bases and J 8 bases, with 15 bases left between them. Germline V gives CDR1 SEHNR, CDR2 FQNEAQ (reference sequence).

Sequences were obtained from a population of CD138-negative cells sorted from bone marrow. The TCR originated in a donor aged 40 or over with multiple myeloma. J is TRBJ1-4 and V is TRBV7-9, with TRBD1 as a possible D gene (6 bases). CDR3 loop: CASSGAGGPEKLFF. The CDR3 coding sequence is TGTGCCAGCAGCGGAGCCGGGGGCCCCGAAAAACTGTTTTTT.